This T cell receptor beta chain originates from a study of post-analysis software for immune sequencing data. Looking at the study overall: In terms of disease course, relapsing-remitting, secondary progressive and progressive-relapsing multiple sclerosis were included.

Notes on the study in general: Patients with multiple sclerosis recorded significantly lower normalized Chao1 diversity than controls, the study found. When patients were compared with controls, five TRBV segments were more frequent, TRBV5-6, TRBV5-1 and TRBV20-1 among them. Samples from a shared batch, those prepared together, strongly co-clustered by F measure.

Only one count was recorded for this clonotype. No antigen is known for it. The ends were cut back, 0 bases at V and 0 bases at J, with 19 bases in the middle. Per the germline V gene, CDR1 is SGHRS and CDR2 is YFSETQ. CDR3 length: 18 residues. Researchers reported that TCR beta cDNA libraries carried unique molecular identifiers. From approximately 1 to 10 million T cells, a few hundred thousand cDNA molecules were obtained. TCRdb reprocessed the PCR reads via MiXCR and lists one record per CDR3 protein. The sample contains hundreds of thousands of distinct CDR3 sequences, around 47% of which appear only once.

The sequencing input was blood. This receptor was obtained from a girl between 10 and 17 years old with multiple sclerosis. The chain links TRBV5-1 to TRBJ2-7; no definite D call. Written as DNA, the CDR3 is TGCGCCAGCAGCTTGGCCCCCACGTTGATTAGCCCCTCCTACGAGCAGTACTTC. It encodes CASSLAPTLISPSYEQYF.